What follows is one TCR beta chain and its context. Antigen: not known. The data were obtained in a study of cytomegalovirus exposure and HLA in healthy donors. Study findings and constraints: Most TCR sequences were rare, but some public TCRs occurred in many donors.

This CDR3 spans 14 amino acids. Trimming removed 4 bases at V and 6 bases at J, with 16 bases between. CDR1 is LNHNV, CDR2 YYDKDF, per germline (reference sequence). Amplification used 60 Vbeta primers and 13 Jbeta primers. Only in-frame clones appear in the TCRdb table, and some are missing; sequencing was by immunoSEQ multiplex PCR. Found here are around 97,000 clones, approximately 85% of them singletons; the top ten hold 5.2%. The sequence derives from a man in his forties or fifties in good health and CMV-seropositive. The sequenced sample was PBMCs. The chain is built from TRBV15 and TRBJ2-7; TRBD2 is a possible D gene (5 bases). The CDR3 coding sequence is TGTGCCACCAGCACCCGGACTGACCAGCGCGAGCAGTACTTC. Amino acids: CATSTRTDQREQYF.